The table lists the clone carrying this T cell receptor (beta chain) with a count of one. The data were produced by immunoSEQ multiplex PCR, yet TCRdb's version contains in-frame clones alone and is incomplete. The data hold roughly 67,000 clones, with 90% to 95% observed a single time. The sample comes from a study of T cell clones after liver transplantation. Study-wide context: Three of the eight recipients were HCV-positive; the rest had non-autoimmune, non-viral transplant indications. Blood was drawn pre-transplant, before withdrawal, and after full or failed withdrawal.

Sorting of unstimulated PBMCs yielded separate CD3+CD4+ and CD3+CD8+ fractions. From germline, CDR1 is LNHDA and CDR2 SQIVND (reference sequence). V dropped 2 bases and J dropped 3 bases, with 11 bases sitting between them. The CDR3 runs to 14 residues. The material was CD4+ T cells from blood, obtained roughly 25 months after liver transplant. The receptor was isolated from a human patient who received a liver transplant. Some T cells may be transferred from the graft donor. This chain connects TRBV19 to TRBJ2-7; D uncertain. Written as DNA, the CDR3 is TGTGCCAGTAGTATAAGGTTGGGCTTCTACGAGCAGTACTTC. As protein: CASSIRLGFYEQYF.